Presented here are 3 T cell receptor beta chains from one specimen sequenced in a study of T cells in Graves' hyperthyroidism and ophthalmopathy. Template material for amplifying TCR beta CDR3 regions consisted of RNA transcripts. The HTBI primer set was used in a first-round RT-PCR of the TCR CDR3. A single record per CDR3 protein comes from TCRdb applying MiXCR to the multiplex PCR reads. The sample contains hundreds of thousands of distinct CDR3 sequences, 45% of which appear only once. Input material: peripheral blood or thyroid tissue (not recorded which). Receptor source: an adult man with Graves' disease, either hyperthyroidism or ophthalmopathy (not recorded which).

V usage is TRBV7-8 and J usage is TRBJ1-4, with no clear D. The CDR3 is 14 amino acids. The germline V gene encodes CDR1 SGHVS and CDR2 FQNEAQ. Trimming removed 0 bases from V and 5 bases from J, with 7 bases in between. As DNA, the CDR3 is TGTGCCAGCAGCTTAGCGGATGGAAATGAAAAACTGTTTTTT. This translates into CASSLADGNEKLFF.

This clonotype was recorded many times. The CDR3 DNA follows: TGTGCCAGCAGCGTAGGTTCGTGGGGCAACACCGGGGAGCTGTTTTTT. Amino acids: CASSVGSWGNTGELFF. The rearrangement joins TRBV9 to TRBJ2-2, with D tentatively TRBD1 (5 bases). The CDR3 extends over 16 amino acids. Trimming shortened V by 0 bases and J by 2 bases, and 11 bases separated the two germline ends. Per the germline V gene, CDR1 is SGDLS and CDR2 is YYNGEE.

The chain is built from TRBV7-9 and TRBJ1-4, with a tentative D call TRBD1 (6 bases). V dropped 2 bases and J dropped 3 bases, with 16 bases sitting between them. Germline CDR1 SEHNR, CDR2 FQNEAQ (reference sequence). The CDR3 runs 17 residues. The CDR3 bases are TGTGCCAGCAGCTTAACAGGGACCGGCGGTTCTAATGAAAAACTGTTTTTT. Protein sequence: CASSLTGTGGSNEKLFF.